This TCR beta chain originates from a study of tumour-infiltrating T cells in Burkitt lymphoma. Looking at the study overall: The Burkitt lymphoma cohort spanned all epidemiological subtypes. Overall and progression-free survival were predicted by productive clonality. Broader study findings: Several public clonotypes recurred in numerous Burkitt lymphoma patients.

J was trimmed by 8 bases and V by 8 bases; bases with no gene match: 8. The germline gives CDR1 MNHEY, CDR2 SVGAGI. The CDR3 runs 13 residues. As concerns this clone: Its target is not known.

Assay: immunoSEQ multiplex PCR; the TCRdb copy retains only in-frame clones and omits some. Of hundreds of clones in the sample, about 12% were seen once. The source material was tumor tissue. This clonotype originated in a human donor with Burkitt lymphoma. The chain uses TRBV6-5 and TRBJ2-2; TRBD2 agrees at 7 bases. Here the CDR3 reads CASSMGRAGELFF. CDR3 nucleotide sequence: TGTGCCAGCTCTATGGGGAGGGCGGGGGAGCTGTTTTTT.